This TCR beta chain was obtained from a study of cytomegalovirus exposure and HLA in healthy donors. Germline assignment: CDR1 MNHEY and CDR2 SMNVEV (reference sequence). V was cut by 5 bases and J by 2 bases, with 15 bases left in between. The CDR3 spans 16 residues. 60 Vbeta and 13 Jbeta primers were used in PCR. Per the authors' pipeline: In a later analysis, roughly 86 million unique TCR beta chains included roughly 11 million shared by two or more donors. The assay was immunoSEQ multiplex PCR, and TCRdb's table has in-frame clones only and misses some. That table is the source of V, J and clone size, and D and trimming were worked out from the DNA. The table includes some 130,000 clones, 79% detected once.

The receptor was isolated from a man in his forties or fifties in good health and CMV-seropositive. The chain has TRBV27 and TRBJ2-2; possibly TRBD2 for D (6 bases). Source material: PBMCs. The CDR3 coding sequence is TGTGCCAGCAGTCCATGGGGGGTACGCAACACCGGGGAGCTGTTTTTT. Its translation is CASSPWGVRNTGELFF.